Listed below are T cell receptor beta chains from one sample, sequenced in a study of blood T cell repertoires in COVID-19. Sequencing used immunoSEQ multiplex PCR; TCRdb keeps in-frame clones, though not all of them. The sample holds under 300,000 clones, roughly 88% seen once. Sequencing was carried out using PBMCs or T cells enriched from blood (not recorded which). These receptors were taken from a woman aged 40 to 50 with acute COVID-19. CDR3s include the opening cysteine and the closing phenylalanine or tryptophan. D genes are given only for firm matches. Size is stated for part of the rows, as once, few or many counts, or as a class when the clone is expanded.

j_call | clone_size | v_call | d_call | cdr3_nt | cdr3_aa
TRBJ2-3 | - | TRBV6-6 | TRBD2 | TGTGCCAGCAGTGGGGGGACTAGCGGATACACAGATACGCAGTATTTT | CASSGGTSGYTDTQYF
TRBJ1-6 | - | TRBV18 | TRBD1 | TGTGCCAGCTCACCACAGCGCCGACAGGGGGACTACTCCTATAATTCACCCCTCCACTTT | CASSPQRRQGDYSYNSPLHF
TRBJ1-4 | many | TRBV7-9 | - | TGTGCCAGCAGCAGCCCCCTATACAGGGAGACTAATGAAAAACTGTTTTTT | CASSSPLYRETNEKLFF
TRBJ2-1 | - | TRBV7-2 | - | TGTGCCAGCAGCTCGATGGACTTCAATGAGCAGTTCTTC | CASSSMDFNEQFF
TRBJ1-4 | - | TRBV5-4 | TRBD1 | TGTGCCAGCAACCCAGGGGGGCCTATAGTTGCAACTAATGAAAAACTGTTTTTT | CASNPGGPIVATNEKLFF
TRBJ2-3 | - | TRBV9 | TRBD2 | TGTGCCAGCAGCGGGACTAGCGGCGCCCCAGATACGCAGTATTTT | CASSGTSGAPDTQYF
TRBJ2-5 | - | TRBV5-1 | TRBD2 | TGCGCCAGCAGCTTGGCCGGGACTAGCAAGGAGACCCAGTACTTC | CASSLAGTSKETQYF
TRBJ2-7 | - | TRBV4-2 | TRBD1 | TGTGCCAGCAGCCAAGGACAGGGGGGGTCCTACGAGCAGTACTTC | CASSQGQGGSYEQYF
TRBJ1-2 | - | TRBV19 | - | TGTGCCAGTAGTGAGGGGCGACGCCCGGGAGATATCTATGGCTACACCTTC | CASSEGRRPGDIYGYTF
TRBJ2-1 | - | TRBV7-2 | TRBD2 | TGTGCCAGCAGCTTAGGACTAGCGGGAGCGGGTGAGCAGTTCTTC | CASSLGLAGAGEQFF
TRBJ2-7 | - | TRBV6-5 | - | TGTGCCGCCCGGACGGGTCGGGGCGAGCAGTACTTC | CAARTGRGEQYF
TRBJ2-5 | - | TRBV20-1 | - | TGCAGTGGGGCGGGAGAGACCCAGTACTTC | CSGAGETQYF
TRBJ2-1 | few | TRBV11-3 | TRBD2 | TGTGCCAGCAGCTTATCCGGGACTAGAGCTGAGCAGTTCTTC | CASSLSGTRAEQFF
TRBJ2-1 | - | TRBV12-1 | - | TGTGCCAGCAGCTTTGGGGCGGGAGGACCCCTGAAGATGTACAATGAGCAGTTCTTC | CASSFGAGGPLKMYNEQFF
TRBJ1-3 | - | TRBV5-5 | - | TGTGCCAGCAGCACCTACGAGGGAAACACCATATATTTT | CASSTYEGNTIYF
TRBJ2-2 | - | TRBV5-6 | TRBD2 | TGTGCCAGCAGCCCGGTGGGGGGGGTCGACACCGGGGAGCTGTTTTTT | CASSPVGGVDTGELFF
TRBJ1-2 | - | TRBV19 | TRBD1 | TGTGCCAGTATTGTGAGGGGACAGGGAAGGGTCGACTATGGCTACACCTTC | CASIVRGQGRVDYGYTF
TRBJ2-7 | many | TRBV4-1 | - | TGCGCCAGCAGCCAATCCTGGAGAGGGAATTCCTACGAGCAGTACTTC | CASSQSWRGNSYEQYF
TRBJ2-7 | - | TRBV6-4 | - | TGTGCCAGCAGCGCCCGCCGACACAACGAGCAGTACTTC | CASSARRHNEQYF
TRBJ2-2 | - | TRBV6-2/TRBV6-3 | TRBD2 | TGTGCCAGCAGTTACCGGGGGACTAGCGGCTCGAACACCGGGGAGCTGTTTTTT | CASSYRGTSGSNTGELFF
TRBJ1-5 | - | TRBV12-3/TRBV12-4 | TRBD1 | TGTGCCAGCAGTTTAACAGGGGGTCAGCCCCAGCATTTT | CASSLTGGQPQHF
TRBJ1-2 | - | TRBV3-1/TRBV3-2 | - | TGTGCCAGCAGCCATGCCCGCGGGTTCTATGGCTACACCTTC | CASSHARGFYGYTF
TRBJ1-1 | - | TRBV7-9 | TRBD1 | TGTGCCAGCAGCCCAGGACAGGTGAACACTGAAGCTTTCTTT | CASSPGQVNTEAFF
TRBJ2-1 | - | TRBV10-2 | TRBD2 | TGCGCCAGCAGGGCTAGCGGGGGGGGTGAGCAGTTCTTC | CASRASGGGEQFF
TRBJ1-4 | - | TRBV5-6 | TRBD1 | TGTGCCAGCAGCACCCGACAGGGGGCGAGGGCTAATGAAAAACTGTTTTTT | CASSTRQGARANEKLFF
TRBJ1-1 | - | TRBV5-1 | - | TGCGCCAGCAGCCCCCAAACGGTACTGGGCAGTGGTGAAGCTTTCTTT | CASSPQTVLGSGEAFF
TRBJ2-7 | - | TRBV5-1 | - | TGCGCCAGCAGTTCCCAAGGGGGAACGGTTGGCGAGCAGTACTTC | CASSSQGGTVGEQYF
TRBJ1-1 | - | TRBV9 | TRBD1 | TGTGCCAGCAGCGTCGGACAGGGGGCTATCAACACTGAAGCTTTCTTT | CASSVGQGAINTEAFF
TRBJ1-2 | - | TRBV3-1/TRBV3-2 | - | TGTGCCAGCAGGTCACAGGGTAACTATGGCTACACCTTC | CASRSQGNYGYTF
TRBJ2-3 | - | TRBV5-1 | TRBD1 | TGCGCCAGCAGCTTGATAGGGGGCGCAGATACGCAGTATTTT | CASSLIGGADTQYF
TRBJ1-5 | - | TRBV6-5 | - | TGTGCCAGCAGTTACTCGAGTCCGGGAGGGCAGCCCCAGCATTTT | CASSYSSPGGQPQHF
TRBJ2-7 | - | TRBV2 | TRBD2 | TGTGCCAGCAGTCCCGGTGGTCTAGCGGGGAGGACCTACGAGCAGTACTTC | CASSPGGLAGRTYEQYF
TRBJ2-1 | - | TRBV5-4 | TRBD1 | TGTGCCAGCAGCCGGCGGGACAGGGGGCCAAATGAGCAGTTCTTC | CASSRRDRGPNEQFF
TRBJ2-2 | - | TRBV5-1 | - | TGCGCCAGCAGCGTCAGGGGTGGCACCGGGGAGCTGTTTTTT | CASSVRGGTGELFF
TRBJ1-4 | - | TRBV11-3 | TRBD1 | TGTGCCAGCAGCTTTGACCAGGGGGGTGAAAAACTGTTTTTT | CASSFDQGGEKLFF
TRBJ1-5 | - | TRBV2 | TRBD1 | TGTGCCAGCAGAGGACAGGGGAAAGGCAATCAGCCCCAGCATTTT | CASRGQGKGNQPQHF
TRBJ2-5 | - | TRBV12-2 | - | TGTGCAAGTCGCTCGCACAATAACCACAGGGCCGTGGAGACCCAGTACTTC | CASRSHNNHRAVETQYF
TRBJ2-1 | - | TRBV11-3 | TRBD2 | TGTGCCAGCAGCTCACTAGCGGGAGGGCGCAATGAGCAGTTCTTC | CASSSLAGGRNEQFF
TRBJ1-3 | - | TRBV9 | - | TGTGCCAGCAGCGTCGATGTGGGGAACAGGATTTCCTTCGGTGGAAACACCATATATTTT | CASSVDVGNRISFGGNTIYF
TRBJ1-2 | - | TRBV7-2 | TRBD1 | TGTGCCAGCAGTCTGGGACAGTACTATGGCTACACCTTC | CASSLGQYYGYTF
TRBJ1-5 | once | TRBV18 | TRBD1 | TGTGCCAGCTCGGACGGGACAGGGACTCAGCCCCAGCATTTT | CASSDGTGTQPQHF
TRBJ1-1 | - | TRBV9 | - | TGTGCCAGCAGCTCCCCCCGGGGGGGCAGGGGTACCCACACTGAAGCTTTCTTT | CASSSPRGGRGTHTEAFF
TRBJ2-1 | - | TRBV27 | TRBD2 | TGTGCCAGCAGTTATCTCCAACTAGCGGGAGACTACAATGAGCAGTTCTTC | CASSYLQLAGDYNEQFF
TRBJ1-2 | - | TRBV14 | - | TGTGCCAGCAGCCAAGATTTGGGCCCGCGCGGCTACACCTTC | CASSQDLGPRGYTF
TRBJ1-4 | - | TRBV9 | TRBD1 | TGTGCCAGCAGCCCCTCTAGAGGGACAGGCAACTTTGAAAAACTGTTTTTT | CASSPSRGTGNFEKLFF
TRBJ2-2 | - | TRBV7-9 | TRBD1 | TGTGCCAGCAGCCCCGGACAGGGGGCGCATGGGGAGCTGTTTTTT | CASSPGQGAHGELFF
TRBJ2-1 | - | TRBV19 | - | TGTGCCAGTAGTTCCCCCGACAGGAACAATGAGCAGTTCTTC | CASSSPDRNNEQFF
TRBJ2-3 | - | TRBV10-3 | TRBD2 | TGTGCCATCAGAAAGGAGCGGGACCCTTCAGATACGCAGTATTTT | CAIRKERDPSDTQYF
TRBJ1-5 | - | TRBV7-2 | TRBD1 | TGTGCCAGCAGCTTCAGGACAGGGTCGCCCCAGCATTTT | CASSFRTGSPQHF
TRBJ2-5 | - | TRBV5-1 | - | TGCGCCAGCAGCTTGCAGGAGACCCAGTACTTC | CASSLQETQYF
TRBJ1-2 | - | TRBV4-3 | - | TGCGCCAGCAGCCAAGATGGAGGCTCTGACTATGGCTACACCTTC | CASSQDGGSDYGYTF
TRBJ1-2 | few | TRBV6-5 | - | TGTGCCAGCAGTTACTCGGGCAGGCGCAACTATGGCTACACCTTC | CASSYSGRRNYGYTF
TRBJ2-7 | - | TRBV5-4 | - | TGTGCCAGCAGCTTGGATACTTACGAGCAGTACTTC | CASSLDTYEQYF
TRBJ1-4 | - | TRBV11-3 | TRBD1 | TGTGCCAGCAGCCCTCGACAGGGGGAGACTGAAAAACTGTTTTTT | CASSPRQGETEKLFF
TRBJ2-1 | - | TRBV5-1 | - | TGCGCCAGCAGCTTGAGTCAGGCCTTCTACAATGAGCAGTTCTTC | CASSLSQAFYNEQFF
TRBJ2-1 | - | TRBV12-3/TRBV12-4 | - | TGTGCCAGCAGTTCAGGGATCTACAATGAGCAGTTCTTC | CASSSGIYNEQFF
TRBJ2-2 | - | TRBV11-3 | TRBD1 | TGTGCCAGCAGCTTATTCGCAGGGGGCCCCCTGAACACCGGGGAGCTGTTTTTT | CASSLFAGGPLNTGELFF
TRBJ2-3 | few | TRBV19 | - | TGTGCCAGTACTAGTTTCGATACGCAGTATTTT | CASTSFDTQYF
TRBJ1-1 | - | TRBV19 | - | TGTGCCAGTAGTACCCCATTGGCACAGGGCACTGAAGCTTTCTTT | CASSTPLAQGTEAFF
TRBJ2-1 | - | TRBV12-3/TRBV12-4 | TRBD2 | TGTGCCAGCAGCCCGGCGGGGGACAATGAGCAGTTCTTC | CASSPAGDNEQFF